This is a list of T cell receptor beta chains from one sample in a study of blood T cell repertoires in COVID-19. Assay: immunoSEQ multiplex PCR; the TCRdb copy retains only in-frame clones and omits some. This table holds a few hundred thousand clones, just under 90% found once. Sequences were obtained from peripheral blood. Receptor source: a woman in her twenties or thirties with COVID-19, enrolled during active disease. CDR3s include the opening cysteine and the closing phenylalanine or tryptophan. Each record gives: D gene, J gene, clone size, V gene, CDR3 DNA, CDR3 protein. D genes are given only for firm matches. The size of a clone is reported for some rows only, either as once, few or many, or as a class for expanded clones.

>.|TRBJ2-2|.|TRBV7-9
TGTGCCAGCAGCTTACTCGGGGAGCTGTTTTTT
CASSLLGELFF
>TRBD2|TRBJ2-5|.|TRBV13
TGTGCCAGCAGCTTACGGGGGGGCCCAGAGACCCAGTACTTC
CASSLRGGPETQYF
>.|TRBJ1-2|.|TRBV19
TGTGCCAGTAGTATTCGGGGTCTCATGGTAAGGATTATGGGCTATGGCTACACCTTC
CASSIRGLMVRIMGYGYTF
>.|TRBJ2-1|.|TRBV7-8
TGTGCCAGCAGCTTTACAGTCTACAATGAGCAGTTCTTC
CASSFTVYNEQFF
>TRBD2|TRBJ2-2|.|TRBV7-9
TGTGCCAGCAGCTTGGGACTAGCCCCCGGGGAGCTGTTTTTT
CASSLGLAPGELFF
>TRBD2|TRBJ2-7|.|TRBV4-1
TGCGCCAGCAGCCTACAGCCCCCCCTAGCGGGGGCTGCCTACGAGCAGTACTTC
CASSLQPPLAGAAYEQYF
>.|TRBJ1-2|.|TRBV7-8
TGTGCCAGCAGCCGAGGACAGATGCGCGGCTACACCTTC
CASSRGQMRGYTF
>TRBD2|TRBJ2-5|many|TRBV11-3
TGTGCCAGCAGCTTCCGGGGGGAAGAGACCCAGTACTTC
CASSFRGEETQYF
>TRBD1|TRBJ1-1|.|TRBV11-2
TGTGCCAGCAGCTTAGTTCGAGGGGGCCCTGAAGCTTTCTTT
CASSLVRGGPEAFF
>TRBD1|TRBJ2-1|.|TRBV5-8
TGTGCCAGCAGCTTTGGACAGGGGCTCGATGAGCAGTTCTTC
CASSFGQGLDEQFF
>.|TRBJ2-7|.|TRBV28
TGTGCCAGCAGGGGACTGGGACAGTCCTACGAGCAGTACTTC
CASRGLGQSYEQYF
>.|TRBJ1-5|.|TRBV4-1
TGCGCCAGCAGCCAAGATGGCGCTAGGGGCGTTAGCAATCAGCCCCAGCATTTT
CASSQDGARGVSNQPQHF
>TRBD1|TRBJ1-2|once|TRBV11-2
TGTGCCAGCAGCTTACTACAGGGGTGGGGTGGAGGCTACACCTTC
CASSLLQGWGGGYTF
>TRBD1|TRBJ2-2|.|TRBV4-1
TGCGCCAGCAGCCAAATTATCCGGGACAGGGGTACCGGGGAGCTGTTTTTT
CASSQIIRDRGTGELFF
>TRBD2|TRBJ2-3|.|TRBV5-1
TGCGCCAGCAGCCAGGGACTAGCGGGGGCCACAGATACGCAGTATTTT
CASSQGLAGATDTQYF
>TRBD1|TRBJ1-2|.|TRBV19
TGTGCCAGTAGTATGACCCTACAGGGGCCGTTAGGCTACACCTTC
CASSMTLQGPLGYTF
>.|TRBJ2-7|.|TRBV6-5
TGTGCTACCAGGGATCACTACGAGCAGTACTTC
CATRDHYEQYF
>.|TRBJ1-1|.|TRBV25-1
TGTGCCAGCAGTGAATACATGAACACTGAAGCTTTCTTT
CASSEYMNTEAFF
>TRBD2|TRBJ2-2|.|TRBV19
TGTGCCAGTAGTACCCCAGGACTAGCGGGGGGGCGTGGGGAGCTGTTTTTT
CASSTPGLAGGRGELFF
>.|TRBJ2-7|.|TRBV18
TGTGCCAGCTCACCACGAGGTGGTGCCTCCTACGAGCAGTACTTC
CASSPRGGASYEQYF
>TRBD1|TRBJ2-1|.|TRBV7-9
TGTGCCAGCAGCTCCCTAGACCGGGACAGGGGAATCTTC
CASSSLDRDRGIF
>TRBD1|TRBJ2-2|once|TRBV2
TGTGCCAGCAGTGAAGATCTGAACAGGGGGCCCACCGGGGAGCTGTTTTTT
CASSEDLNRGPTGELFF
>.|TRBJ2-1|.|TRBV7-2
TGTGCCAGCAGCTTACGGTGGTCCTCCTACAATGAGCAGTTCTTC
CASSLRWSSYNEQFF
>.|TRBJ2-5|.|TRBV7-9
TGTGCCAGCAGCTCGGTCGGGGTTCAAGAGACCCAGTACTTC
CASSSVGVQETQYF
>TRBD1|TRBJ1-2|.|TRBV10-3
TGTGCCATCAGTGTTGGGACAGGGCGAGTGAGCTATGGCTACACCTTC
CAISVGTGRVSYGYTF
>.|TRBJ2-7|few|TRBV4-1
TGCGCCAGCAGCCAAGCCTCCGGGGGCGAGCAGTACTTC
CASSQASGGEQYF
>.|TRBJ2-1|.|TRBV5-1
TGCGCCAGCAGCCCGGGTCTCAACAATGAGCAGTTCTTC
CASSPGLNNEQFF
>.|TRBJ1-5|.|TRBV18
TGTGCCAGCTCACCACAGAAGGGGAATCAGCCCCAGCATTTT
CASSPQKGNQPQHF
>.|TRBJ2-3|.|TRBV7-9
TGTGCCAGCAGCTTCCCTAGCACAGATACGCAGTATTTT
CASSFPSTDTQYF
>.|TRBJ2-2|.|TRBV2
TGTGCCAGCAGTGACAGGCCGAACACCGGGGAGCTGTTTTTT
CASSDRPNTGELFF
>.|TRBJ2-7|.|TRBV4-2
TGTGCCAGCAGCCTCCGGGACACAGCCTACGAGCAGTACTTC
CASSLRDTAYEQYF
>TRBD2|TRBJ2-1|.|TRBV10-2
TGCGCCAGCAGACTCGTCGGGACTAGCAGAGACAATGAGCAGTTCTTC
CASRLVGTSRDNEQFF
>.|TRBJ1-5|.|TRBV27
TGTGCCTCCAGGGCCGTGGGTAGAGGAAATCAGCCCCAGCATTTT
CASRAVGRGNQPQHF
>TRBD2|TRBJ2-1|.|TRBV9
TGTGCCAGCAGCGTTGGGACTAGCGGGGGCCCCTACAATGAGCAGTTCTTC
CASSVGTSGGPYNEQFF
>.|TRBJ1-1|.|TRBV4-1
TGCGCCAGCAGCCAGCCCACCGGGGGAAAGGGAGAGAACACTGAAGCTTTCTTT
CASSQPTGGKGENTEAFF
>TRBD1|TRBJ1-1|.|TRBV19
TGTGCCAGTAGTGTGACAGGGGGAAACACTGAAGCTTTCTTT
CASSVTGGNTEAFF
>TRBD2|TRBJ2-7|once|TRBV6-2/TRBV6-3
TGTGCCAGCAGTCGCCTCGCGGGGGGCCTTGGCGAGCAGTACTTC
CASSRLAGGLGEQYF
>.|TRBJ1-2|.|TRBV4-1
TGCGCCAGCAGGTCGGGGACCGTACCGGGGGACTATGGCTACACCTTC
CASRSGTVPGDYGYTF
>.|TRBJ1-6|.|TRBV6-5
TGTGCCATCCGACCCAGGGCGGATAATTCACCCCTCCACTTT
CAIRPRADNSPLHF
>.|TRBJ1-6|once|TRBV30
TGTGCCTGGAGTGAGCCGAACTCACCCCTCCACTTT
CAWSEPNSPLHF
>TRBD2|TRBJ2-7|.|TRBV12-3/TRBV12-4
TGTGCCAGCAGTGTGTGGACTAGCGGTGAGCAGTACTTC
CASSVWTSGEQYF
>.|TRBJ2-7|.|TRBV29-1
TGCAGCGCTGCCTGGCAGGGCCCCGAGCAGTACTTC
CSAAWQGPEQYF
>TRBD1|TRBJ1-3|.|TRBV3-1/TRBV3-2
TGTGCCAGCAGCCTAGGGACAGGGGGGAACACCATATATTTT
CASSLGTGGNTIYF
>TRBD2|TRBJ2-1|.|TRBV7-8
TGTGCCAGCAGCTTAGTATCAAGCGGGGGTTACAATGAGCAGTTCTTC
CASSLVSSGGYNEQFF
>TRBD2|TRBJ2-7|.|TRBV19
TGTGCCAGTAGTTTCCGAGCGGGGTCCTACGAGCAGTACTTC
CASSFRAGSYEQYF
>TRBD1|TRBJ2-7|once|TRBV28
TGTGCCAGCAGTAGGACAGGGAGCTCCTACGAGCAGTACTTC
CASSRTGSSYEQYF
>.|TRBJ2-3|.|TRBV9
TGTGCCAGCAGCGTAGCTTTGGATACGCAGTATTTT
CASSVALDTQYF
>TRBD1|TRBJ2-1|.|TRBV5-1
TGCGCCAGCAGCCCTGGAGGCAGGGGGCAGTACTACAATGAGCAGTTCTTC
CASSPGGRGQYYNEQFF
>TRBD2|TRBJ2-6|once|TRBV29-1
TGCAGCGTTCAAGAGGTTGGGAGTCGATCGGGGGGAGACTCTGGGGCCAACGTCCTGACTTTC
CSVQEVGSRSGGDSGANVLTF
>TRBD1|TRBJ2-1|.|TRBV19
TGTGCCAGTAGTACCTGGACAGGGCTGGCGAATGAGCAGTTCTTC
CASSTWTGLANEQFF
>TRBD1|TRBJ2-7|.|TRBV11-3
TGTGCCAGCAGCTCCTTGACAGGGGGCGAGGAGCAGTACTTC
CASSSLTGGEEQYF
>TRBD1|TRBJ2-5|once|TRBV5-6
TGTGCCAGCAGCTCGGTCGGGACAGGACAAGAGACCCAGTACTTC
CASSSVGTGQETQYF
>TRBD2|TRBJ2-5|few|TRBV5-5
TGTGCCAGCAGCCCGGTTCGGGGGGGCGAAGAGACCCAGTACTTC
CASSPVRGGEETQYF
>TRBD1|TRBJ1-6|few|TRBV10-2
TGCGCCAGCAGGACCGGACAGGGCTCCTATAATTCACCCCTCCACTTT
CASRTGQGSYNSPLHF
>.|TRBJ1-2|.|TRBV5-4
TGTGCCAGCAGCCCTATTACTGAGGGAGCTAACTATGGCTACACCTTC
CASSPITEGANYGYTF
>TRBD2|TRBJ2-1|.|TRBV30
TGTGCCTGGAGTCCGAGCGGGGGGGCCGATGAGCAGTTCTTC
CAWSPSGGADEQFF
>.|TRBJ1-5|.|TRBV3-1/TRBV3-2
TGTGCCAGCAGCCTATCCAGCGAGGGTCAGCCCCAGCATTTT
CASSLSSEGQPQHF
>.|TRBJ1-6|.|TRBV5-6
TGTGCCAGCAGCTTGGAGATTCCGGGTTCACCCCTCCACTTT
CASSLEIPGSPLHF
>.|TRBJ1-3|.|TRBV5-1
TGCGCCAGCAGTTCGAACTTAAACACCATATATTTT
CASSSNLNTIYF